This T cell receptor (beta chain) comes out of a study of T cell changes during pregnancy in multiple sclerosis (dated by TCRdb to between 2017 and 2020). Regarding the study in general: In women with multiple sclerosis, the researchers looked at how the T cell repertoire shifted as pregnancy progressed.

The library was generated by the immunoSEQ multiplex PCR assay. This is the immuneACCESS table as TCRdb keeps it, with only in-frame sequences that have V and J called. A part of the clones is gone; compared with another copy, unresolved V genes explain less than half, and the rest is unexplained. For this sample there are roughly 38,000 clones; about 88% appear just once. The ten largest clones take up almost 5.5% of the sample. Trimming costs V 6 bases and J 1 base, and their ends lie 10 bases apart. The germline V gene encodes CDR1 MNHEY and CDR2 SVGAGI. Taken from cysteine to phenylalanine, the CDR3 has 14 residues. The retained sequence is limited to the CDR3, 42 bases, with the frame set at the first base. In the case of this clone: Which antigen it targets is not known. The sample holds no much larger clone one base away, and base qualities are not on file.

The TCR comes from a female donor in good health, enrolled as a control in a pregnancy study. The sample in question was peripheral blood, obtained in the third trimester of pregnancy. The chain uses TRBV6-5 and TRBJ1-5; the D gene is possibly TRBD1, with 5 bases matching. The CDR3 is CASRTGGSNQPQHF. The nucleotide sequence reads TGTGCCAGCAGAACAGGAGGGAGCAATCAGCCCCAGCATTTT.